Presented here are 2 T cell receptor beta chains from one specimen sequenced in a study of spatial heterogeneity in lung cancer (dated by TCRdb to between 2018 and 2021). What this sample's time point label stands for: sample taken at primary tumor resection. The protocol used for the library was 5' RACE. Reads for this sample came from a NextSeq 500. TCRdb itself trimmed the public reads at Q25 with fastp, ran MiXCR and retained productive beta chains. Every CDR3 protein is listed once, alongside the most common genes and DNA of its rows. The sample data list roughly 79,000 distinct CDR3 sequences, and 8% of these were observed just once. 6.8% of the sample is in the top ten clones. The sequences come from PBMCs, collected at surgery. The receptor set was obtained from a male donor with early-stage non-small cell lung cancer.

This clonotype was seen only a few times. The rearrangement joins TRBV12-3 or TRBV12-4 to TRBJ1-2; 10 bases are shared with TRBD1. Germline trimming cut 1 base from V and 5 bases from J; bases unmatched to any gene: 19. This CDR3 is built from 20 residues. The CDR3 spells CASSLEGTGAPPLFRYGYTF. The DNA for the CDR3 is TGTGCCAGCAGTTTAGAGGGGACAGGGGCTCCCCCACTCTTTCGGTATGGCTACACCTTC.

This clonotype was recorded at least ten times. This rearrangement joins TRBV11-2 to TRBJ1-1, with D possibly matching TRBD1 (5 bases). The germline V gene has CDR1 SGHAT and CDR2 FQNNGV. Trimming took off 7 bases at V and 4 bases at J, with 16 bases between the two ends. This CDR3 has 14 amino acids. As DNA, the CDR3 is TGTGCCAGCACCTTCGGTGAGGGGCGCACTGAAGCTTTCTTT. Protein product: CASTFGEGRTEAFF.